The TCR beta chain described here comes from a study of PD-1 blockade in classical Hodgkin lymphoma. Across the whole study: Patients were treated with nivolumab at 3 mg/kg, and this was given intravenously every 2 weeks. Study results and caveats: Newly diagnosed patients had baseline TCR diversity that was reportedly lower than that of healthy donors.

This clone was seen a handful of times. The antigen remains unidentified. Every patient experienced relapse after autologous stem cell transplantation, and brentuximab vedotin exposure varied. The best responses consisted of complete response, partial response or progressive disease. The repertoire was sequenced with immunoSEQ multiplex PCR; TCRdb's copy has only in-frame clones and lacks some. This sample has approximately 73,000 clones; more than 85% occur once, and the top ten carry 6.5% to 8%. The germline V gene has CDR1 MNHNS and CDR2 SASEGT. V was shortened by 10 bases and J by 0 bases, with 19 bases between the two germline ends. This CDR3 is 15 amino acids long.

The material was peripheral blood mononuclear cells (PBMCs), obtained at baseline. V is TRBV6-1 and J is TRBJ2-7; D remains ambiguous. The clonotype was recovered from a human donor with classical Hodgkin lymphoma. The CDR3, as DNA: TGTGCCACAAGAATCGGCGACACCTCCTCCTACGAGCAGTACTTC. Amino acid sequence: CATRIGDTSSYEQYF.